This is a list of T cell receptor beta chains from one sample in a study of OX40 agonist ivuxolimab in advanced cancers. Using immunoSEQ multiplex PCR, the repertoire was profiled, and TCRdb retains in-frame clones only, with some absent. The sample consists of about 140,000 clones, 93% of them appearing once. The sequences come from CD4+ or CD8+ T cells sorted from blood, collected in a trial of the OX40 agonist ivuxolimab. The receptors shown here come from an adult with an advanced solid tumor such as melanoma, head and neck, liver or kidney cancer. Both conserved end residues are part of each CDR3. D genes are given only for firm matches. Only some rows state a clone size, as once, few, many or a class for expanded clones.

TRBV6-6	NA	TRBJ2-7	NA	TGTGCCAGCAGCCGCGGGCAAGACAGACGCTCCTACGAGCAGTACTTC	CASSRGQDRRSYEQYF
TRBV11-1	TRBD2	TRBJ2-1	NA	TGTGCCAGCAGCTTAGTGAGCGGGAGGGGGAATGAGCAGTTCTTC	CASSLVSGRGNEQFF
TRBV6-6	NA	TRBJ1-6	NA	TGTGCCGTGGGGAGGTCCCTGGGGGATTCACCCCTCCACTTT	CAVGRSLGDSPLHF
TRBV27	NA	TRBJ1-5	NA	TGTGCCAGCAGTAATGCGGACGGCGCGAGGCCCCAGCATTTT	CASSNADGARPQHF
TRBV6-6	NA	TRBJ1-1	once	TGTGCCAGCAGTTACCTTAGTCCCGAGGGAGCTTTCTTT	CASSYLSPEGAFF
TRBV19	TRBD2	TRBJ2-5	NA	TGTGCCAGTAGTACAAGGACTAGCGGGGTCCGCCAAGAGACCCAGTACTTC	CASSTRTSGVRQETQYF
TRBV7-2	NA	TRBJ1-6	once	TGTGCCAGCAGCTATACCGACGGTAATTCACCCCTCCACTTT	CASSYTDGNSPLHF
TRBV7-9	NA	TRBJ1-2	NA	TGTGCCAGCAGCTTAGGAGGGTTTGGCTACACCTTC	CASSLGGFGYTF
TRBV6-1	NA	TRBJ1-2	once	TGTGCCAGCAGTTCACCGGACACCACGAACTATGGCTACACCTTC	CASSSPDTTNYGYTF
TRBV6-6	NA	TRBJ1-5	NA	TGTGCCAGCAGACCGGACAGTTATCAGCCCCAGCATTTT	CASRPDSYQPQHF
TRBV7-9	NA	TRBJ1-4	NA	TGTGCCAGCAGCTTAGATGGGTCCAGGGTACTGTTTTTT	CASSLDGSRVLFF
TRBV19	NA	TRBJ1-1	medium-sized	TGTGCCAGTAGTCTAGGGCTGTCGAACACTGAAGCTTTCTTT	CASSLGLSNTEAFF
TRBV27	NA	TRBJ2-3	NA	TGTGCCAGCGCGGGGAAGCACACAGATACGCAGTATTTT	CASAGKHTDTQYF
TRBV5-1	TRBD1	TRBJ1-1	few	TGCGCCAGTCATTATGGGACAGCCTTGAACACTGAAGCTTTCTTT	CASHYGTALNTEAFF
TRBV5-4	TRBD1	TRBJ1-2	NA	TGTGCCAGCACCCCTGACAGGGCCCCCTTTAATTATGGCTACACCTTC	CASTPDRAPFNYGYTF
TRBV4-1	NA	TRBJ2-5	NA	TGCGCCAGCAGCCAAGAGGGACCCAGGGGCCAAGAGACCCAGTACTTC	CASSQEGPRGQETQYF